This TCR beta chain was retrieved from a study of blood T cell repertoires in COVID-19. Study summary: COVID-19 samples from acute and convalescent phases originated in the United States, Italy and Spain. Sample material is recorded as cDNA or gDNA derived from T cells, B-cell-depleted T cells, or PBMCs.

Original handling: Nucleated cell counts were estimated from reference gene primer amplification. Data came from immunoSEQ multiplex PCR; TCRdb stores just in-frame clones and leaves some out. The V and J calls and clone size were taken over from that table, and D and trimming were inferred from the DNA. The sample has over 75,000 clones, around 82% seen once; the top ten hold roughly 8.6%. Trimming shortened V by 6 bases and J by 8 bases, and 20 bases separated the two germline ends. There are 15 residues in the CDR3. CDR1 is MDHEN and CDR2 is SYDVKM in the germline V gene. This TCR was sampled from a man aged 45-65 years who had recovered from COVID-19. The J gene is TRBJ2-1, the V gene TRBV28; a possible D gene is TRBD2 (7 bases). The sample taken for sequencing was peripheral blood. The CDR3 DNA follows: TGTGCCAGCAGCCCTACTGGGGGGGCGCAAGATGAGCAGTTCTTC. Translated, it gives CASSPTGGAQDEQFF.